This T cell receptor beta chain appears in the sequencing data of a study of blood T cell repertoires in COVID-19. Study information: Cohort 3 recovery required two negative PCRs, clearance, or symptom resolution.

V was clipped by 8 bases and J by 4 bases; unmatched bases: 8. The V gene's germline CDR1 is MDHEN and CDR2 SYDVKM. This CDR3 comprises 14 residues. In the original workflow: From reference gene primer amplification, estimates of nucleated cell counts were derived. Sequencing used immunoSEQ multiplex PCR; TCRdb keeps in-frame clones, though not all of them. V and J calls and clone size are those listed in that table; D and trimming were worked out from the DNA. The table shows fewer than 350,000 clones, with 70% to 90% occurring only once. Participants, about 18 to 90 years old, spanned more than 20 US areas. Participants' reported clinical history set cohort assignment.

The sequenced sample consisted of PBMCs or T cells enriched from blood (not recorded which). The TCR originated in a woman aged 60 to 75 in a cohort exposed to, infected with or recovered from COVID-19 (not recorded which). The rearrangement joins TRBV28 to TRBJ1-1; 9 bases are a match to TRBD1. The CDR3 loop is CASAWGDRATEAFF. The CDR3 region has the DNA TGTGCCAGCGCCTGGGGGGACAGGGCCACTGAAGCTTTCTTT.